This T cell receptor (beta chain) is drawn from a study of T cell repertoires in cytomegalovirus infection. TCRdb used MiXCR to reprocess the reads, holding one entry per CDR3 protein. Of about 310,000 distinct CDR3 sequences in the sample, around 10% were seen once. CDR3 length: 15 residues. Per the germline V gene, CDR1 is DFQATT and CDR2 is SNEGSKA (reference sequence). V was clipped by 1 base and J by 5 bases; unmatched bases: 8. This clonotype was observed at least ten times. The receptor was derived from a human donor in good health (CMV status not recorded). Some clones in this sample may be carry-over from other donors' samples. The chain uses TRBV20-1 and TRBJ1-1; 9 nucleotides agree with TRBD1. Sequencing used PBMCs. CDR3 in amino acids: CSARGRGQGKTEAFF. CDR3 DNA: TGCAGTGCTAGAGGCCGGGGACAGGGTAAAACTGAAGCTTTCTTT.